The 26 T cell receptor beta chains reported below all come from one sample, sequenced in a study of T cell responses to AZD1222 COVID-19 vaccine. TCRdb's copy holds only in-frame clones and misses some; the assay was immunoSEQ multiplex PCR. The sample holds 90,000 to 95,000 clones; 90% to 95% are singletons and the top ten take around 6.8%. This material consisted of peripheral blood, taken on day 0 of AZD1222 vaccination. All receptors come from an adult in good health.

The gene calls are TRBV28 and TRBJ2-2; the D gene could be TRBD1 or TRBD2 (5 bases each). The CDR3 is 15 amino acids. Trimming shortened V by 7 bases and J by 4 bases, and 16 bases separated the two germline ends. The V gene's germline CDR1 is MDHEN and CDR2 SYDVKM. CDR3 sequence reads: CASTTRGRATGELFF. Here the CDR3 DNA reads TGTGCCAGCACCACTCGGGGCAGAGCCACCGGGGAGCTGTTTTTT.

The rearrangement links TRBV6-1 to TRBJ1-2; D gene ambiguous. CDR1 is MNHNS and CDR2 is SASEGT in the germline V gene. The CDR3 totals 14 residues. The V end lost 3 bases, the J end lost 2 bases, and 10 bases lay between the germline ends. CDR3 sequence reads: CASSELGKNYGYTF. In DNA form, the CDR3 reads TGTGCCAGCAGTGAGTTGGGCAAGAACTATGGCTACACCTTC.

The rearrangement joins TRBV19 to TRBJ1-5, with no clear D. This CDR3 is built from 14 residues. Trimming removed 5 bases at V and 6 bases at J, with 14 bases between. Germline V gene data show CDR1 as LNHDA and CDR2 as SQIVND (reference sequence). This CDR3 is CASSLQERSQPQHF. CDR3 in DNA: TGTGCCAGTAGTCTCCAGGAAAGGAGTCAGCCCCAGCATTTT.

The genes are TRBV12-3 or TRBV12-4 and TRBJ1-1; a weak D match, TRBD1 (6 bases). Trimming cost V 3 bases and J 4 bases, with 9 bases left between them. This CDR3 is 13 amino acids long. Here the CDR3 DNA reads TGTGCCAGCAGTTTTGTAGGGGGCACTGAAGCTTTCTTT. The encoded protein is CASSFVGGTEAFF.

This chain connects TRBV7-8 to TRBJ1-3; no firm D call. Trimming removed 1 base at V and 0 bases at J, with 10 bases between. Germline CDR1 and CDR2: SGHVS and FQNEAQ. CDR3 size: 16 residues. Here the CDR3 reads CASSLVSVLSGNTIYF. CDR3 DNA sequence: TGTGCCAGCAGCTTAGTATCGGTTCTCTCTGGAAACACCATATATTTT.

This chain uses TRBV7-2 with TRBJ1-6; 8 bases are shared with TRBD1. CDR1 is SGHTA and CDR2 is FQGNSA in the germline V gene. The CDR3 runs to 15 residues. V lost 6 bases and J lost 3; bases outside the gene matches: 4. The CDR3: CASRVDRGYNSPLHF. CDR3 in DNA: TGTGCCAGCAGAGTAGACAGGGGCTATAATTCACCCCTCCACTTT.

The chain is built from TRBV28 and TRBJ1-1, with TRBD1 identical over 7 bases. This CDR3 is built from 14 residues. Trimming removed 2 bases from V and 5 bases from J; junction bases left unmatched: 5. Per germline, CDR1 MDHEN and CDR2 SYDVKM. CDR3 loop: CASSLVSGGTEAFF. As DNA, the CDR3 is TGTGCCAGCAGTTTAGTTTCAGGGGGAACTGAAGCTTTCTTT.

The CDR3 coding sequence is TGTGCCAGCAGAGTCGGAGGCGCCGGGGAGCTGTTTTTT. Translated, it gives CASRVGGAGELFF. The gene calls are TRBV28 and TRBJ2-2; tentative D call: TRBD2 (5 bases). Germline CDR1 is MDHEN and CDR2 is SYDVKM. The CDR3 runs 13 residues. Trimming took 6 bases from V and 6 from J, leaving 11 bases between them.

The chain employs TRBV6-5 and TRBJ1-4; D is uncertain. Germline-derived CDR1 and CDR2 are MNHEY and SVGAGI. The CDR3 consists of 12 residues. V was pared by 6 bases and J by 6 bases, with 8 bases between. Here the CDR3 DNA reads TGTGCCAGCAGGGGTAGGGATGAAAAACTGTTTTTT. Protein sequence: CASRGRDEKLFF.

The V call is TRBV4-3, the J call TRBJ2-2; D is ambiguous. V gave up 1 base and J gave up 4 bases, with 7 bases separating them. This CDR3 region has 14 residues. CDR1 and CDR2 from the germline V gene are LGHNA and YSLEER. The CDR3: CASSQVIRTGELFF. The CDR3 DNA reads TGCGCCAGCAGCCAAGTGATTCGCACCGGGGAGCTGTTTTTT.

V and J are TRBV5-1 and TRBJ1-2; 7 nucleotides line up with TRBD1. This CDR3 has 13 residues. Germline trimming cut 3 bases from V and 3 bases from J; bases unmatched to any gene: 2. Germline V gives CDR1 SGHRS, CDR2 YFSETQ. The CDR3 loop is CASSSGQYYGYTF. The CDR3 DNA is TGCGCCAGCAGCTCGGGACAGTACTATGGCTACACCTTC.

This chain links TRBV12-3 or TRBV12-4 with TRBJ1-1, with D unresolved. Between the trimmed V and J ends, which lost 2 bases and 6 bases, there was a span of 7 bases. The CDR3 is made up of 12 amino acids. DNA of the CDR3: TGTGCCAGCAGTTTATCTGTGCCTGAAGCTTTCTTT. Amino acids: CASSLSVPEAFF.

The rearrangement joins TRBV7-2 to TRBJ1-6; no reliable D call. Germline values: CDR1 SGHTA, CDR2 FQGNSA. This CDR3 is built from 12 residues. V lost 0 bases to trimming and J lost 10 bases, with 4 bases between them. In nucleotides, the CDR3 is TGTGCCAGCAGCTTAGCTTACTCACCCCTCCACTTT. It yields the protein CASSLAYSPLHF.

The V call is TRBV6-4, the J call TRBJ2-1; the match to TRBD1 covers 8 bases. The CDR3 is 13 residues long. The germline V gene encodes CDR1 MRHNA and CDR2 SNTAGT. The junction had 5 bases not matched to a gene; V was cut back by 5 bases and J by 8 bases. The CDR3 DNA follows: TGTGCCAGCAGTATGGACAGGGTAGATGAGCAGTTCTTC. It yields the protein CASSMDRVDEQFF.

The chain has TRBV28 and TRBJ1-2, with D uncertain. This CDR3 has 14 amino acids. V lost 3 bases and J 4 bases, leaving 12 bases between the germline ends. Germline V lookup: CDR1 MDHEN, CDR2 SYDVKM. The CDR3 spells CASSLEPEVYGYTF. CDR3 nucleotide sequence: TGTGCCAGCAGTTTGGAACCAGAGGTCTATGGCTACACCTTC.

This chain joins TRBV7-2 and TRBJ1-5; D unclear. The CDR3 runs to 12 residues. In germline, CDR1 is SGHTA, CDR2 FQGNSA. Trimming cost V 3 bases and J 4 bases, with 4 bases left between them. CDR3 DNA: TGTGCCAGCAGCTTCGGAAATCAGCCCCAGCATTTT. Translation: CASSFGNQPQHF.

V usage is TRBV2 and J usage is TRBJ1-2, with 8 bases matching TRBD1. V gave up 6 bases and J gave up 7 bases; unmatched junction bases: 7. CDR1 and CDR2 (germline): SNHLY, FYNNEI. This CDR3 has 13 residues. In nucleotides, the CDR3 is TGTGCCAGCAGAACAGGGGGGCTCCGTGGCTACACCTTC. It translates to CASRTGGLRGYTF.

The chain links TRBV2 to TRBJ1-5; the D is unclear. Trimming removed 2 bases at V and 3 bases at J, with 8 bases between. This CDR3 contains 14 residues. Germline V lookup: CDR1 SNHLY, CDR2 FYNNEI. The CDR3 here is CASSENQANQPQHF. DNA of the CDR3: TGTGCCAGCAGTGAAAACCAGGCCAATCAGCCCCAGCATTTT.

This chain connects TRBV9 to TRBJ1-1, with 7 nucleotides matching TRBD1. In germline, CDR1 is SGDLS, CDR2 YYNGEE. This CDR3 is 15 amino acids long. V lost 0 bases and J lost 0; bases outside the gene matches: 2. CDR3 in amino acids: CASSVATGVNTEAFF. DNA of the CDR3: TGTGCCAGCAGCGTAGCAACAGGGGTGAACACTGAAGCTTTCTTT.

The chain carries TRBV10-3 and TRBJ1-2, with D maybe TRBD1 (5 bases). The V gene's germline CDR1 is ENHRY and CDR2 SYGVKD. The V and J ends lost 3 bases and 4 bases respectively, with 12 bases between them. The CDR3 is made up of 14 amino acids. CDR3: CAISESGEPYGYTF. The DNA of the CDR3 is TGTGCCATCAGTGAATCGGGGGAGCCCTATGGCTACACCTTC.

The V call is TRBV25-1, the J call TRBJ1-5, with D perhaps matching TRBD1 (5 bases). V shed 6 bases and J shed 4 bases, with 10 bases lying between them. Germline values: CDR1 MGHDK, CDR2 SYGVNS. CDR3 length equals 13 residues. CDR3 loop: CASRGGANQPQHF. For the CDR3, the DNA is TGTGCCAGCAGGGGAGGGGCGAATCAGCCCCAGCATTTT.

The chain joins TRBV18 to TRBJ1-1; 9 positions match TRBD1. CDR3 length: 15 amino acids. Germline V gives CDR1 KGHSH, CDR2 LQKENI. Losses at the gene ends were 4 bases for V and 5 bases for J; bases not matched to a gene: 8. In nucleotides, the CDR3 is TGTGCCAGCTCACAAAAACAGGGGGCCGGGACTGAAGCTTTCTTT. This sequence encodes CASSQKQGAGTEAFF.

CDR3 DNA sequence: TGTGCCAGTAGTATATCTTTTGGGCCGATTAATCAGCCCCAGCATTTT. Its protein product is CASSISFGPINQPQHF. This chain connects TRBV19 to TRBJ1-5; no definite D call. Germline assignment: CDR1 LNHDA and CDR2 SQIVND (reference sequence). V lost 2 bases and J 4 bases, leaving 15 bases between the germline ends. The CDR3 runs to 16 residues.

This clone was observed a few times. The chain has TRBV25-1 and TRBJ2-7, with unresolved D. This CDR3 comprises 15 residues. Germline CDR1 and CDR2: MGHDK and SYGVNS. Trimming left V 1 base short and J 3 bases short, with 13 bases between. The CDR3 DNA reads TGTGCCAGCAGTGAATTATCAGGATCGGTCTACGAGCAGTACTTC. This codes for CASSELSGSVYEQYF.

V and J are TRBV7-3 and TRBJ1-1; D gene unclear. The V end was cut by 2 bases, the J end by 3 bases, with 7 bases between. Germline lookup yields CDR1 SGHTA and CDR2 FQGTGA. There are 13 residues in the CDR3. DNA for the CDR3: TGTGCCAGCAGCTTAGCTGGGTACACTGAAGCTTTCTTT. It encodes CASSLAGYTEAFF. Filled out from reference TRBV7-3 and TRBJ1-1, the complete variable domain reads GAGVSQTPSNKVTEKGKYVELRCDPISGHTALYWYRQSLGQGPEFLIYFQGTGAADDSGLPNDRFFAVRPEGSVSTLKIQRTERGDSAVYLCASSLAGYTEAFFGQGTRLTVV.

The chain couples TRBV7-9 to TRBJ1-5, with 10 bases that match TRBD1. The germline gives CDR1 SEHNR, CDR2 FQNEAQ (reference sequence). Trimming took 5 bases from V and 7 from J; bases not matched to a gene: 5. The CDR3 is made up of 14 amino acids. The CDR3 nucleotides are TGTGCCAGCAGCCCGGGACAGGGGAACCAGCCCCAGCATTTT. This sequence encodes CASSPGQGNQPQHF.